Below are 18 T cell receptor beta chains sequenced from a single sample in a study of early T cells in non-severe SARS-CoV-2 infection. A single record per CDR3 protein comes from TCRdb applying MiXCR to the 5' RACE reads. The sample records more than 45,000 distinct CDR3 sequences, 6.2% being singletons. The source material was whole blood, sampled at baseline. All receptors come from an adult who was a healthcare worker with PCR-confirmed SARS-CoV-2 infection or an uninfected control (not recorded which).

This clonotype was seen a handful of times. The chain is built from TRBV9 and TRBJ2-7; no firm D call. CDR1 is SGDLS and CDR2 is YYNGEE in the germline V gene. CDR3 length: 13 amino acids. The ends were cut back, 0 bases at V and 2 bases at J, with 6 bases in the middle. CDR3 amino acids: CASSVAPAYEQYF. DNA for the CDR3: TGTGCCAGCAGCGTAGCACCTGCCTACGAGCAGTACTTC.

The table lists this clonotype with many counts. CDR3 DNA: TGTGCCACCAGCAGAGATTTGCTAGCGGGAGGGGAAGATACGCAGTATTTT. Its translation is CATSRDLLAGGEDTQYF. V usage is TRBV15 and J usage is TRBJ2-3; 12 bases fit TRBD2. This CDR3 contains 17 residues. V was clipped by 0 bases and J by 5 bases; unmatched bases: 6. Germline values: CDR1 LNHNV, CDR2 YYDKDF (reference sequence). Filled out from reference TRBV15 and TRBJ2-3, the complete variable domain reads DAMVIQNPRYQVTQFGKPVTLSCSQTLNHNVMYWYQQKSSQAPKLLFHYYDKDFNNEADTPDNFQSRRPNTSFCFLDIRSPGLGDTAMYLCATSRDLLAGGEDTQYFGPGTRLTVL.

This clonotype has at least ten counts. CDR3 amino acids: CSARGTGRISEQFF. The CDR3 nucleotides are TGCAGTGCTCGCGGGACAGGGAGGATCAGTGAGCAGTTCTTC. V usage is TRBV20-1 and J usage is TRBJ2-1, with 9 bases that match TRBD1. This CDR3 region has 14 residues. Germline CDR1 and CDR2: DFQATT and SNEGSKA (reference sequence). V lost 5 bases, J lost 9 bases, and 11 bases stayed unmatched.

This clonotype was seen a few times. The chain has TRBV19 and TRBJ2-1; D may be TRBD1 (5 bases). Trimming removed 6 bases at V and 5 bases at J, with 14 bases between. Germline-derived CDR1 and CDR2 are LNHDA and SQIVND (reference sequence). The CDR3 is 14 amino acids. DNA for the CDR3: TGTGCCAGTAGGCACTCAGGGTTGAACAATGAGCAGTTCTTC. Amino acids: CASRHSGLNNEQFF.

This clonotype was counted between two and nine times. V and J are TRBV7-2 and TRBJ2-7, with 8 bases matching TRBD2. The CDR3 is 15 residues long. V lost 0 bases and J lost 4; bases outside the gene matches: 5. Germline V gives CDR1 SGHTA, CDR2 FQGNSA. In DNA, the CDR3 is TGTGCCAGCAGCTTAGCCGGCGGGAGGTTGTACGAGCAGTACTTC. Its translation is CASSLAGGRLYEQYF.

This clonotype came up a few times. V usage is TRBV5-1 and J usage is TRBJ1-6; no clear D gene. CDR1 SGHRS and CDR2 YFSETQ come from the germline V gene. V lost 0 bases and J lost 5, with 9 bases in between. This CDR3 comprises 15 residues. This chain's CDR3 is CASSLGDINNSPLHF. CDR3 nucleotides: TGCGCCAGCAGCTTGGGGGATATCAATAATTCACCCCTCCACTTT. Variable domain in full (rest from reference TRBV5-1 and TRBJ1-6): KAGVTQTPRYLIKTRGQQVTLSCSPISGHRSVSWYQQTPGQGLQFLFEYFSETQRNKGNFPGRFSGRQFSNSRSEMNVSTLELGDSALYLCASSLGDINNSPLHFGNGTRLTVT.

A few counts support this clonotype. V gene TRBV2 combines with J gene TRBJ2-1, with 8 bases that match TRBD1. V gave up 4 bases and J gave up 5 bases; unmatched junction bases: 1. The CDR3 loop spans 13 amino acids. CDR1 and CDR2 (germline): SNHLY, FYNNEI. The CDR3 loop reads CASSGGQDNEQFF. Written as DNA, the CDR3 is TGTGCCAGCAGTGGGGGACAGGACAATGAGCAGTTCTTC.

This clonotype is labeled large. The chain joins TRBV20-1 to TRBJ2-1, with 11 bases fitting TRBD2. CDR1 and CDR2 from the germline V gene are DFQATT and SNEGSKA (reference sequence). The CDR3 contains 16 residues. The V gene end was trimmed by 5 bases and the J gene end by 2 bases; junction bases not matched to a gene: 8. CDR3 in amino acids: CSAEGFSGRAYNEQFF. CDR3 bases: TGCAGTGCTGAAGGGTTTAGCGGGAGGGCCTACAATGAGCAGTTCTTC.

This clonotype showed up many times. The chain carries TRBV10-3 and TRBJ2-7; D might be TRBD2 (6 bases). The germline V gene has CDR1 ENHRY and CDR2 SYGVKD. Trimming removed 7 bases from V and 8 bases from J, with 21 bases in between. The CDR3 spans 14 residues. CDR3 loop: CAITTGDGGGKQYF. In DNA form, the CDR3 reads TGTGCCATCACCACGGGGGACGGGGGTGGAAAGCAGTACTTC.

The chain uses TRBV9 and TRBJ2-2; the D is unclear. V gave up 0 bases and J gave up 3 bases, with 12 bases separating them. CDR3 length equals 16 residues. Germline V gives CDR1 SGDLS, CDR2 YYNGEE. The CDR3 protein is CASSVDTTGYTGELFF. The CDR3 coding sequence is TGTGCCAGCAGCGTAGACACCACTGGGTACACCGGGGAGCTGTTTTTT.

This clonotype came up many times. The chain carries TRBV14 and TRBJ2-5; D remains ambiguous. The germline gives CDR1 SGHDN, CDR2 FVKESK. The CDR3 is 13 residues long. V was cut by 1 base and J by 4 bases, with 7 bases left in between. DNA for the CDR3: TGTGCCAGCAGCCAAGCTTACCGAGAGACCCAGTACTTC. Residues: CASSQAYRETQYF.

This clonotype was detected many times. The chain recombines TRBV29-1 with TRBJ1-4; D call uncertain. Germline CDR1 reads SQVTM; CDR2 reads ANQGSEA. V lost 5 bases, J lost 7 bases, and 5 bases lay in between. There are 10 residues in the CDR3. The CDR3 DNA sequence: TGCAGCGTTCTTGCTGAAAAACTGTTTTTT. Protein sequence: CSVLAEKLFF.

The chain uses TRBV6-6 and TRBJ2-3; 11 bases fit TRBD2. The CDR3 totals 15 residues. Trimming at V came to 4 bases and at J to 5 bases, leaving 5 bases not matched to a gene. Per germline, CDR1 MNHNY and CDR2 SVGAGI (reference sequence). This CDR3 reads CASSWLAGGIDTQYF. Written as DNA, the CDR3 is TGTGCCAGCAGTTGGCTAGCGGGAGGAATAGATACGCAGTATTTT.

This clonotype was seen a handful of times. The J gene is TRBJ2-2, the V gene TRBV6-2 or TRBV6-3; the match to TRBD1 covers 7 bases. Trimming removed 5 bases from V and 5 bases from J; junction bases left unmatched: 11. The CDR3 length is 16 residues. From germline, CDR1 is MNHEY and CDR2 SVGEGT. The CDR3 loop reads CASSMRQGDLTGELFF. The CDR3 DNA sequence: TGTGCCAGCAGTATGCGACAGGGAGATTTAACCGGGGAGCTGTTTTTT.

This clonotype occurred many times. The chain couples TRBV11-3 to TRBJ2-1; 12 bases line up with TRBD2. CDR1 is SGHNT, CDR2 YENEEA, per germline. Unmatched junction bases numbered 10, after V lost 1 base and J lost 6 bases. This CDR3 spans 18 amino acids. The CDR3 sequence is CASSLAPGLAGSTNEQFF. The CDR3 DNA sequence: TGTGCCAGCAGCTTAGCCCCTGGACTAGCGGGGTCCACCAATGAGCAGTTCTTC.

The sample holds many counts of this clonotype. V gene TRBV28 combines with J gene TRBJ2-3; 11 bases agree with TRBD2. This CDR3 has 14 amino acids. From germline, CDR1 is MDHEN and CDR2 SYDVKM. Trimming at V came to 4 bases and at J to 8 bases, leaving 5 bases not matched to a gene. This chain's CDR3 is CASSSFLAGGTQYF. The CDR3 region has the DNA TGTGCCAGCAGTTCCTTCCTAGCGGGAGGTACGCAGTATTTT.

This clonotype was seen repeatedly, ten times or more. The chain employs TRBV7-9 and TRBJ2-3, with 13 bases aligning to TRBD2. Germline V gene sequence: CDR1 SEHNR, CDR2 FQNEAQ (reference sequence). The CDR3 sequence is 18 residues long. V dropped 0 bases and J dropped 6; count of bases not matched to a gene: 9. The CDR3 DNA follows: TGTGCCAGCAGCTTAGCACTACTAGCGGGAGGGCCGTCGGATACGCAGTATTTT. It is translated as CASSLALLAGGPSDTQYF.

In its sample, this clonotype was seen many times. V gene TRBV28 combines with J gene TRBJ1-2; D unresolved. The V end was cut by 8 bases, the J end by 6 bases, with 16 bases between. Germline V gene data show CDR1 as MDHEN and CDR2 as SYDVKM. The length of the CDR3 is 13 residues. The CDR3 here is CASQAGGYDGYTF. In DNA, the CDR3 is TGTGCCAGCCAGGCGGGAGGGTATGATGGCTACACCTTC.